This T cell receptor beta chain originates from a study of T cell repertoires in cytomegalovirus infection. On the study more broadly: HLA-B-restricted CMV epitopes that are well studied, plus recently identified HLA-C-restricted ones, were used by the study. Signatures in public TCR beta sequences pointed to both CMV infection and matching HLA type. General study findings and limits: Dominating the ex vivo response were HLA-C-restricted CMV-specific TCR beta clonotypes. Identification of carriers of CMV plus the relevant HLA was performed using cumulative public TCR beta family frequency.

This clonotype showed up just a few times. Antigen unknown. The CDR3 is 14 amino acids. The V and J ends lost 8 bases and 0 bases, in that order; junction bases with no gene match: 1. The germline V gene encodes CDR1 SEHNR and CDR2 FQNEAQ (reference sequence). TCRdb reprocessed the reads via MiXCR and lists one record per CDR3 protein. The profile covers 400,000 to 600,000 distinct CDR3 sequences, with under 45% appearing a single time and about two fifths taken by the ten largest. This TCR derives from a human donor in good health (CMV status not recorded). Some clones in this sample may be carry-over from other donors' samples. Sample: cultured PBMCs, taken from culture after CMV antigen stimulation. This rearrangement joins TRBV7-9 to TRBJ2-3; 11 positions agree with TRBD2. CDR3 nucleotides: TGTGCCAGCGGGACTAGCGGTAGCACAGATACGCAGTATTTT. Its protein is CASGTSGSTDTQYF.